The source of this TCR beta chain is a study of blood T cell repertoires in COVID-19. Study-level information: The origin of the acute and convalescent COVID-19 samples was the United States, Italy and Spain.

Participants classified as exposed had met a COVID-19 case within 2 weeks before study entry. This clone has just a few counts. Other DNA sequences in the same sample also yield this CDR3. CDR1 and CDR2 (germline): SGHAT, FQNNGV. This CDR3 contains 14 residues. The V gene lost 3 bases and the J gene lost 2 bases, with 10 bases spanning the gap. Clones were read by immunoSEQ multiplex PCR, and TCRdb kept only the in-frame ones, dropping some. The sample gives 200,000 to 300,000 clones, 80% to 90% of which show up once; around 3.1% is in the top ten. The rearrangement joins TRBV11-2 to TRBJ1-2; no reliable D call. The source material was PBMCs or T cells enriched from blood (not recorded which). The sequence was collected from a woman aged 40 to 49 who had been exposed to COVID-19. As DNA, the CDR3 is TGTGCCAGCAGCTTCGGGGTGGGAAACTATGGCTACACCTTC. Protein: CASSFGVGNYGYTF.